These 19 T cell receptor beta chains share one sample of origin, sequenced in a study of blood T cell repertoires in COVID-19. Repertoires were generated with immunoSEQ multiplex PCR, while TCRdb's copy carries only in-frame clones and drops some. The top ten clones hold around 4.5% of a sample with some 130,000 clones, approximately 90% of them seen once. Sequencing was performed on peripheral blood. Receptors originate from a man aged 60 to 69 with COVID-19, enrolled during active disease.

CDR3 region: CASSLFGGVRVQETQYF. The CDR3, as DNA: TGTGCCAGCAGCTTGTTCGGGGGGGTCCGGGTTCAAGAGACCCAGTACTTC. The chain couples TRBV5-5 to TRBJ2-5; 8 nucleotides match TRBD2. Germline values: CDR1 SGHKS, CDR2 YYEKEE (reference sequence). The CDR3 consists of 17 residues. Trimming at V came to 1 base and at J to 2 bases, leaving 10 bases not matched to a gene.

The chain has TRBV29-1 and TRBJ1-3; no reliable D call. CDR3 length: 12 residues. Deletions cut 0 bases from V and 5 bases from J, with 5 bases between. CDR1 is SQVTM, CDR2 ANQGSEA, per germline. The CDR3 DNA follows: TGCAGCGTTGAAGATCTTCGAAACACCATATATTTT. It encodes CSVEDLRNTIYF.

The CDR3 DNA follows: TGCGCCAGCAGCCCTGGGCCCAACTATGGCTACACCTTC. It codes for CASSPGPNYGYTF. V usage is TRBV4-3 and J usage is TRBJ1-2, with D uncertain. The CDR3 runs 13 residues. The V and J ends lost 4 bases and 2 bases respectively, with 8 bases between them. Per the germline V gene, CDR1 is LGHNA and CDR2 is YSLEER.

In its sample, this clone was seen once. The chain uses TRBV6-1 and TRBJ1-1; TRBD1 agrees at 7 bases. Germline CDR1 and CDR2: MNHNS and SASEGT. V lost 3 bases to trimming and J lost 2 bases; unmatched junction nucleotides: 6. CDR3 size: 15 residues. The DNA for the CDR3 is TGTGCCAGCAGTGAGGGGACAGCTGTTAACACTGAAGCTTTCTTT. Translated: CASSEGTAVNTEAFF.

V gene TRBV5-1 combines with J gene TRBJ2-7; 10 bases fit TRBD1. The CDR3 extends over 13 amino acids. The V segment lost 7 bases and the J segment 3 bases; nucleotides outside the gene matches: 4. CDR1 and CDR2 (germline): SGHRS, YFSETQ. The CDR3 nucleotides are TGCGCCAGCGGGGACAGGGGAGGCTACGAGCAGTACTTC. It is translated as CASGDRGGYEQYF. The complete variable domain, with remaining parts taken from reference TRBV5-1 and TRBJ2-7, reads KAGVTQTPRYLIKTRGQQVTLSCSPISGHRSVSWYQQTPGQGLQFLFEYFSETQRNKGNFPGRFSGRQFSNSRSEMNVSTLELGDSALYLCASGDRGGYEQYFGPGTRLTVT.

The V gene is TRBV7-9, the J gene TRBJ1-1; a weak D match, TRBD1 (5 bases). Trimming removed 7 bases from V and 1 base from J, with 10 bases in between. The CDR3 sequence is 13 residues long. Germline-derived CDR1 and CDR2 are SEHNR and FQNEAQ (reference sequence). The CDR3 nucleotides read TGTGCCAGCACTATCCAGGGGAACACTGAAGCTTTCTTT. Its translation is CASTIQGNTEAFF.

This clone turned up a few times. This CDR3 is CASSRLNFGLATNEKLFF. The DNA of the CDR3 is TGCGCCAGCAGCCGACTAAATTTTGGGCTTGCAACTAATGAAAAACTGTTTTTT. The V gene is TRBV4-1, the J gene TRBJ1-4, with no clear D. The CDR3 sequence is 18 residues long. CDR1 is MGHRA and CDR2 is YSYEKL in the germline V gene. The ends were cut back, 4 bases at V and 0 bases at J, with 18 bases in the middle.

V gene TRBV5-4 combines with J gene TRBJ1-2; 7 bases align to TRBD1. Germline CDR1 is SGHNT and CDR2 is YYREEE (reference sequence). V was clipped by 4 bases and J by 1 base; unmatched bases: 10. The CDR3 loop spans 16 amino acids. The CDR3 is CASSPTNRQGNYGYTF. DNA of the CDR3: TGTGCCAGCAGCCCGACGAATAGACAGGGTAACTATGGCTACACCTTC.

This clone was counted between two and nine times. The V and J genes are TRBV30 and TRBJ1-4; TRBD1 matches at 8 bases. The CDR3 loop spans 17 amino acids. Trimming at V came to 4 bases and at J to 6 bases, leaving 16 bases not matched to a gene. Germline V lookup: CDR1 GTSNPN, CDR2 SVGIG (reference sequence). The CDR3 coding sequence is TGTGCCTGGAATCCAGGGGGCCCCTCCTTCCTAGATGAAAAACTGTTTTTT. Protein: CAWNPGGPSFLDEKLFF.

The rearrangement links TRBV6-1 to TRBJ1-1, with D unclear. CDR1 is MNHNS and CDR2 is SASEGT in the germline V gene. CDR3 length: 14 residues. The V end lost 3 bases, the J end lost 5 bases, and 13 bases lay between the germline ends. The CDR3 DNA reads as TGTGCCAGCAGTGAGCGGGTCACGGGTACTGAAGCTTTCTTT. Translation: CASSERVTGTEAFF.

The chain links TRBV30 to TRBJ2-1; tentative D call: TRBD2 (6 bases). V dropped 2 bases and J dropped 6 bases, with 8 bases sitting between them. Looked up from germline, CDR1 is GTSNPN and CDR2 is SVGIG (reference sequence). The CDR3 sequence is 12 residues long. The CDR3 bases are TGTGCCTGGAGTAGGAGGGTCAATGAGCAGTTCTTC. It translates to CAWSRRVNEQFF.

The V call is TRBV14, the J call TRBJ1-4; D is undetermined. Germline V gene sequence: CDR1 SGHDN, CDR2 FVKESK. The CDR3 length is 12 residues. The V end was cut by 1 base, the J end by 8 bases, with 5 bases between. CDR3 nucleotides: TGTGCCAGCAGCCAAGTAGCAGAAAAACTGTTTTTT. Translation: CASSQVAEKLFF.

This clone was found a few times. V and J are TRBV10-2 and TRBJ1-1, with no clear D. Germline assignment: CDR1 WSHSY and CDR2 SAAADI. The ends were cut back, 3 bases at V and 5 bases at J, with 10 bases in the middle. This CDR3 spans 13 amino acids. The chain's CDR3 is CASSDAGNTEAFF. In nucleotides, the CDR3 is TGCGCCAGCAGTGATGCGGGGAATACTGAAGCTTTCTTT.

The chain links TRBV29-1 to TRBJ2-2; a possible D gene is TRBD2 (5 bases). V gave up 3 bases and J gave up 8 bases, with 13 bases separating them. The CDR3 loop spans 13 amino acids. In germline, CDR1 is SQVTM, CDR2 ANQGSEA. The CDR3 spells CSVEGQRRGELFF. CDR3 in DNA: TGCAGCGTTGAGGGCCAGAGGAGGGGGGAGCTGTTTTTT.

The chain has TRBV10-1 and TRBJ1-2; TRBD1 matches 8 bases. The junction had 8 bases not matched to a gene; V was cut back by 6 bases and J by 8 bases. CDR1 is WNHNN, CDR2 SYGVQD, per germline (reference sequence). The CDR3 contains 13 residues. The CDR3 spells CASSPGQGGGYTF. The CDR3 nucleotides are TGCGCCAGCAGCCCAGGACAGGGAGGCGGCTACACCTTC.

This chain uses TRBV11-3 with TRBJ2-1; 10 nucleotides align to TRBD2. CDR3 size: 15 residues. V shed 6 bases, J shed 2 bases, and the junction held 4 bases outside the gene matches. The germline gives CDR1 SGHNT, CDR2 YENEEA. The CDR3: CASSPLAGTYNEQFF. CDR3 DNA: TGTGCCAGCAGTCCACTAGCGGGGACCTACAATGAGCAGTTCTTC.

The V gene is TRBV11-2, the J gene TRBJ1-1, with 10 bases that match TRBD1. Germline V gene sequence: CDR1 SGHAT, CDR2 FQNNGV. Unmatched junction bases numbered 6, after V lost 5 bases and J lost 0 bases. The CDR3 covers 16 residues. Written as DNA, the CDR3 is TGTGCCAGCAGCCCCTACGGGACAGGGGTGAACACTGAAGCTTTCTTT. This codes for CASSPYGTGVNTEAFF.

The chain links TRBV30 to TRBJ1-3; D unresolved. CDR3 size: 16 residues. Trimming took 0 bases from V and 0 from J, leaving 12 bases between them. CDR1 and CDR2 from the germline V gene are GTSNPN and SVGIG (reference sequence). The CDR3 DNA is TGTGCCTGGAGTGTAATGGGTAGCCTCTCTGGAAACACCATATATTTT. Protein sequence: CAWSVMGSLSGNTIYF.

The rearrangement links TRBV13 to TRBJ1-1, with 7 bases matching TRBD1. Trimming at V came to 1 base and at J to 4 bases, leaving 3 bases not matched to a gene. Germline V gene data show CDR1 as PRHDT and CDR2 as FYEKMQ (reference sequence). The CDR3 has 14 residues. The CDR3 spells CASSLEGAGTEAFF. For the CDR3, the DNA is TGTGCCAGCAGCTTAGAGGGGGCGGGCACTGAAGCTTTCTTT.